Described below is a single TCR beta chain sequence and its context. The target antigen is unknown. This table comes from immunoSEQ multiplex PCR, and its TCRdb copy is limited to in-frame clones, with some not included. The repertoire holds approximately 400,000 clones, around 84% seen once, with roughly 3.1% in the top ten. Treatment: 19 received Ad26.COV2.S at low or high dose, single or two shots; about five received placebo; per-sample allocation not given. The samples date from day 63 after the first vaccine or placebo injection. The V end lost 1 base, the J end lost 13 bases, and 13 bases lay between the germline ends. Germline V gives CDR1 MNHEY, CDR2 SMNVEV (reference sequence). The CDR3 extends over 13 amino acids. These data come from a study of Ad26.COV2.S vaccination and SARS-CoV-2 variants. Overall study: The vaccine Ad26.COV2.S was put into the muscle once, or twice with 56 days between. Study-level findings and limits: Substantial response breadth was reportedly seen for spike-specific CD8+ and CD4+ T cells after vaccination.

The sequence was collected from a person aged 18 to 65 who received the Ad26.COV2.S COVID-19 vaccine or a placebo. The J gene is TRBJ2-2, the V gene TRBV27; D unresolved. Material: peripheral blood, obtained in a trial of Ad26.COV2.S vaccine versus placebo. DNA of the CDR3: TGTGCCAGCAGTTTATTTGGAGCCGGTGGGCTGTTTTTT. Protein product: CASSLFGAGGLFF.